The present entry profiles one TCR beta chain with its context. Per the original methods: By means of reference gene primer amplification, nucleated cell counts were estimated. This table comes from immunoSEQ multiplex PCR, and its TCRdb copy is limited to in-frame clones, with some not included. For V, J and clone size, that table is used; D and trimming come from the DNA. The table has some 150,000 clones, about 85% seen once. This record belongs to a study of blood T cell repertoires in COVID-19. Across the whole study: Acute-phase and convalescent COVID-19 samples originated in the United States, Italy and Spain. The analysed material was cDNA or gDNA that came from T cells, B-cell-depleted T cells, or PBMCs.

V was trimmed by 0 bases and J by 4 bases, leaving 15 bases between them. This CDR3 region has 16 residues. CDR1 is MGHRA and CDR2 is YSYEKL in the germline V gene. The source of this sequence is a man between 40 and 49 years old with acute or convalescent COVID-19. The sequencing sample was made of peripheral blood. The V and J genes are TRBV4-1 and TRBJ1-1, with a weak D call TRBD1 (6 bases). For the CDR3, the DNA is TGCGCCAGCAGCCAAGACGCAGGGGTGGTAGGCACTGAAGCTTTCTTT. Translated: CASSQDAGVVGTEAFF.